Below, 17 T cell receptor beta chains from the same sample are listed, as sequenced in a study of blood T cell repertoires in COVID-19. Assay used: immunoSEQ multiplex PCR; TCRdb lists only in-frame clones, some missing. Of 120,000 or so clones in the sample, approximately 92% were seen once. The material sequenced was peripheral blood. The receptors were gathered from a man aged 70-80 years with active or convalescent COVID-19.

V usage is TRBV29-1 and J usage is TRBJ2-5; D perhaps matches TRBD1 (6 bases). Trimming took off 4 bases at V and 5 bases at J, with 14 bases between the two ends. Germline loops: CDR1 SQVTM, CDR2 ANQGSEA. This CDR3 has 13 amino acids. This CDR3 reads CSVGEGGRETQYF. Here the CDR3 DNA reads TGCAGCGTTGGGGAAGGGGGTAGGGAGACCCAGTACTTC. Based on the CDR3 plus reference TRBV29-1 and TRBJ2-5, the full variable domain is SAVISQKPSRDICQRGTSLTIQCQVDSQVTMMFWYRQQPGQSLTLIATANQGSEATYESGFVIDKFPISRPNLTFSTLTVSNMSPEDSSIYLCSVGEGGRETQYFGPGTRLLVL.

CDR3 sequence: CASSERPAGNTGELFF. As DNA, the CDR3 is TGTGCCAGCAGTGAACGGCCAGCGGGAAACACCGGGGAGCTGTTTTTT. The V call is TRBV6-1, the J call TRBJ2-2, with 7 bases fitting TRBD2. The trim removed 2 bases at V and 2 bases at J, leaving 5 bases unmatched. CDR1 MNHNS and CDR2 SASEGT come from the germline V gene. CDR3 size: 16 residues.

This clone occurred once. The V gene is TRBV7-2, the J gene TRBJ2-3; 10 bases agree with TRBD2. The CDR3 covers 15 residues. V shed 3 bases and J 3 bases; nucleotides not matched to a gene: 3. The germline CDR1 and CDR2 sequences are SGHTA and FQGNSA. The CDR3 DNA reads TGTGCCAGCAGCTTCATGACTAGCGGGACAGATACGCAGTATTTT. Its protein is CASSFMTSGTDTQYF.

This clone turned up a few times. The chain links TRBV19 to TRBJ2-7; 8 bases align to TRBD2. CDR3 length: 16 residues. The germline CDR1 and CDR2 sequences are LNHDA and SQIVND (reference sequence). With 4 bases clipped from V and 3 bases from J, the junction kept 11 bases outside the gene matches. In DNA form, the CDR3 reads TGTGCCAGTAGTACCCCCCGGCGGGGGGTAAACTACGAGCAGTACTTC. This codes for CASSTPRRGVNYEQYF.

The chain has TRBV28 and TRBJ2-7; 8 bases line up with TRBD2. The CDR3 runs to 16 residues. V gave up 8 bases and J gave up 7 bases; unmatched junction bases: 19. Germline V CDR1 and CDR2: MDHEN, SYDVKM. Here the CDR3 reads CASGSGAELGDREQYF. CDR3 in DNA: TGTGCCAGCGGTAGCGGGGCCGAGTTAGGGGATCGGGAGCAGTACTTC.

A single count supports this clone. The V gene is TRBV15, the J gene TRBJ2-7; maybe TRBD1 (6 bases). Trimming removed 5 bases at V and 2 bases at J, with 16 bases between. Germline V lookup: CDR1 LNHNV, CDR2 YYDKDF (reference sequence). This CDR3 region has 15 residues. The CDR3 DNA follows: TGTGCCACCAGCCTTCAGGGGCCCCTCGCCTACGAGCAGTACTTC. Its translation is CATSLQGPLAYEQYF.

The chain combines TRBV27 with TRBJ1-6, with D perhaps matching TRBD1 (6 bases). The CDR3 runs to 15 residues. V was clipped by 2 bases and J by 7 bases, with 12 bases between them. CDR1 and CDR2 from the germline V gene are MNHEY and SMNVEV (reference sequence). The CDR3 is CASSLGGALNSPLHF. In DNA, the CDR3 is TGTGCCAGCAGTTTAGGGGGGGCCTTAAATTCACCCCTCCACTTT.

This chain connects TRBV28 to TRBJ1-2; possibly TRBD1 for D (6 bases). The CDR3 loop spans 15 amino acids. The V end lost 3 bases, the J end lost 4 bases, and 15 bases lay between the germline ends. Germline V gives CDR1 MDHEN, CDR2 SYDVKM. DNA for the CDR3: TGTGCCAGCAGTTTTGGGGGCGGAAAGTTCTATGGCTACACCTTC. Its translation is CASSFGGGKFYGYTF.

V is TRBV1 and J is TRBJ1-4; the D call of TRBD1 is as the table states it, not checked on the DNA. TRBV1 is a known pseudogene. CDR3 size: 18 residues. CDR3 in amino acids: CTSSQQGTPPGTNEKLFF. CDR3 nucleotide sequence: TGCACCAGCAGCCAACAAGGGACACCCCCAGGTACTAATGAAAAACTGTTTTTT.

The CDR3 loop is CSASGGGTGKVGTDTQYF. DNA of the CDR3: TGCAGTGCTAGTGGGGGGGGGACTGGGAAGGTGGGCACAGATACGCAGTATTTT. The chain carries TRBV20-1 and TRBJ2-3, with 7 bases identical to TRBD2. The CDR3 totals 18 residues. The trim removed 3 bases at V and 1 base at J, leaving 16 bases unmatched. The germline V gene has CDR1 DFQATT and CDR2 SNEGSKA (reference sequence).

The rearrangement joins TRBV6-4 to TRBJ1-1; 7 bases align to TRBD1. The CDR3 sequence is 13 residues long. Germline V gives CDR1 MRHNA, CDR2 SNTAGT. The V and J ends lost 6 bases and 5 bases, in that order; junction bases with no gene match: 6. The CDR3 nucleotides read TGTGCCAGCAGAGTCACAGGGGAGACTGAAGCTTTCTTT. Its protein product is CASRVTGETEAFF.

The J gene is TRBJ1-2, the V gene TRBV14; the D gene is possibly TRBD1 (5 bases). The CDR3 is made up of 13 amino acids. V shed 1 base and J shed 5 bases, with 8 bases lying between them. Germline V CDR1 and CDR2: SGHDN, FVKESK. The CDR3 reads CASSQVGGYGYTF. CDR3 in DNA: TGTGCCAGCAGCCAAGTTGGGGGGTATGGCTACACCTTC.

The chain has TRBV14 and TRBJ2-4; TRBD1 aligns across 8 bases. The germline V gene encodes CDR1 SGHDN and CDR2 FVKESK. This CDR3 is built from 13 residues. The V segment lost 5 bases and the J segment 10 bases; nucleotides outside the gene matches: 7. In DNA form, the CDR3 reads TGTGCCAGCAGCGTACAAGACAGGGGAATTCAGTACTTC. Its protein product is CASSVQDRGIQYF.

This chain links TRBV5-1 with TRBJ2-3, with TRBD2 matching 7 bases. This CDR3 region has 15 residues. With 1 base clipped from V and 1 base from J, the junction kept 3 bases outside the gene matches. Per germline, CDR1 SGHRS and CDR2 YFSETQ. In nucleotides, the CDR3 is TGCGCCAGCAGCTTGAGGGCGGGGGGCACAGATACGCAGTATTTT. Its translation is CASSLRAGGTDTQYF.

V usage is TRBV6-5 and J usage is TRBJ1-1; possible D gene TRBD1, 6 bases. The V gene lost 5 bases and the J gene lost 4 bases, with 14 bases spanning the gap. The germline gives CDR1 MNHEY, CDR2 SVGAGI. The CDR3 is 14 amino acids. DNA of the CDR3: TGTGCCAGCAGTATACACAGGGAGGGCACTGAAGCTTTCTTT. Protein product: CASSIHREGTEAFF.

The chain uses TRBV11-2 and TRBJ1-2; D gene uncertain. The CDR3 consists of 15 residues. Trimming stripped 5 bases from V and 0 bases from J, with 13 bases between. CDR1 SGHAT and CDR2 FQNNGV come from the germline V gene. CDR3 nucleotide sequence: TGTGCCAGCAGCGCGTTCGACCTAGCTAACTATGGCTACACCTTC. Translating it yields CASSAFDLANYGYTF.

This chain joins TRBV5-1 and TRBJ1-3; D unclear. With 2 bases removed from V and 0 bases from J, the gap between germline ends came to 12 bases. From germline, CDR1 is SGHRS and CDR2 YFSETQ. This CDR3 contains 16 residues. This chain's CDR3 is CASSLDLYFSGNTIYF. As DNA, the CDR3 is TGCGCCAGCAGCTTAGATCTCTATTTCTCTGGAAACACCATATATTTT.